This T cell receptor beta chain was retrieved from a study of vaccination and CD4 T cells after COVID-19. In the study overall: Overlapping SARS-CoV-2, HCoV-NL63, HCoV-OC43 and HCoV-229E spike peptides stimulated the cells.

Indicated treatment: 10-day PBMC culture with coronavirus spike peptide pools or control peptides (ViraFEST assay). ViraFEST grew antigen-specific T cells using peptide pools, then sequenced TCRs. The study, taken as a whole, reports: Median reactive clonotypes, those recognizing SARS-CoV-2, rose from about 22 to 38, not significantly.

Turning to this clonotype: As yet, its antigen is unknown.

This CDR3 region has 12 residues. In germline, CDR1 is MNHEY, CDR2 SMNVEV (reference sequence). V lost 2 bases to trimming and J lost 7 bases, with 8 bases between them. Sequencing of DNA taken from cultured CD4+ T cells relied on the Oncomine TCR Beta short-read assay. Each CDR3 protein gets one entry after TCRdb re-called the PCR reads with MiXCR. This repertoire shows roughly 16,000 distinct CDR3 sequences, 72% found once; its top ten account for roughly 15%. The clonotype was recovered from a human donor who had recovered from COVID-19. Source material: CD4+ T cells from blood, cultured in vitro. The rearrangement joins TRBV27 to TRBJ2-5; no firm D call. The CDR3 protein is CASSLVPRTQYF. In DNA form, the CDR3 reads TGTGCCAGCAGTTTAGTTCCGAGGACCCAGTACTTC.